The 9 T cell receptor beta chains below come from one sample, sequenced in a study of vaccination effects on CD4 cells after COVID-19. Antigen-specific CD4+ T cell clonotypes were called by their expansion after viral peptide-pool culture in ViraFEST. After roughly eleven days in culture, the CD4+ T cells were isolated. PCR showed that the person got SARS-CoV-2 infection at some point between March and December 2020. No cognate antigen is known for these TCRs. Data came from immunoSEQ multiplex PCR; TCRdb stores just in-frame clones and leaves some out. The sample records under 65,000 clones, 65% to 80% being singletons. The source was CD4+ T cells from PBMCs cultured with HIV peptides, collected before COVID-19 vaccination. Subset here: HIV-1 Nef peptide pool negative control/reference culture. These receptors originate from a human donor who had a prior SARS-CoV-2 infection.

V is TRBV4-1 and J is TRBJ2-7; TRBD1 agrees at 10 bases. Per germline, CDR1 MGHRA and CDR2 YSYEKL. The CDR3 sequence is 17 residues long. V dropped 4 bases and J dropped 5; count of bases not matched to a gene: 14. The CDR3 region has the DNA TGCGCCAGCAGCCGGGGTTTATGGGACAGGGGTAAACACGAGCAGTACTTC. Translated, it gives CASSRGLWDRGKHEQYF.

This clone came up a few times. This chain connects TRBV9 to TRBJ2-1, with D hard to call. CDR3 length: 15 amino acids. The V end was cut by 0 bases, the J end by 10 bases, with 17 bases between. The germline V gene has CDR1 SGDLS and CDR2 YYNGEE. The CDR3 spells CASSVGMVGPAEQFF. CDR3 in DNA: TGTGCCAGCAGCGTAGGAATGGTGGGCCCGGCCGAGCAGTTCTTC. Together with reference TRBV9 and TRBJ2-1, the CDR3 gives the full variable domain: DSGVTQTPKHLITATGQRVTLRCSPRSGDLSVYWYQQSLDQGLQFLIQYYNGEERAKGNILERFSAQQFPDLHSELNLSSLELGDSALYFCASSVGMVGPAEQFFGPGTRLTVL.

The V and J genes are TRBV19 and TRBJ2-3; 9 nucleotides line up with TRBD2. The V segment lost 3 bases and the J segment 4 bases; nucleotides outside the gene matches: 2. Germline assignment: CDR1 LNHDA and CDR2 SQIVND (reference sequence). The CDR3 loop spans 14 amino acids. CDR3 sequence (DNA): TGTGCCAGTAGTATGCGGGAGGGCCCAGATACGCAGTATTTT. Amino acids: CASSMREGPDTQYF.

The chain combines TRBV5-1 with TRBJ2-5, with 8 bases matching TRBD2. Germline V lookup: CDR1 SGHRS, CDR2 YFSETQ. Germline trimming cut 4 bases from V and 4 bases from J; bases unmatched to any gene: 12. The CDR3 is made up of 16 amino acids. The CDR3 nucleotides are TGCGCCAGCAGCCGGGGGACGGGGGGGCGATTAGAGACCCAGTACTTC. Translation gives CASSRGTGGRLETQYF.

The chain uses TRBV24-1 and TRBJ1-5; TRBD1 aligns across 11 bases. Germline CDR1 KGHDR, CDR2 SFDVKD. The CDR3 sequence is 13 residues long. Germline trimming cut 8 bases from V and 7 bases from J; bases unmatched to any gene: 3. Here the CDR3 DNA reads TGTGCCACCAAGGGACAGGGGGACCAGCCCCAGCATTTT. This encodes CATKGQGDQPQHF.

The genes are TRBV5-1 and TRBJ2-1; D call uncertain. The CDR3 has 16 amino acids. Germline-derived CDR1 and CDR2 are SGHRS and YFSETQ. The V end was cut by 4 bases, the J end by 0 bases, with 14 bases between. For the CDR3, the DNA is TGCGCCAGCAGCGATTCCGGTCTGAGCTCCTACAATGAGCAGTTCTTC. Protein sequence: CASSDSGLSSYNEQFF. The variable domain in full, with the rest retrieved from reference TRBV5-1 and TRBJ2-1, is KAGVTQTPRYLIKTRGQQVTLSCSPISGHRSVSWYQQTPGQGLQFLFEYFSETQRNKGNFPGRFSGRQFSNSRSEMNVSTLELGDSALYLCASSDSGLSSYNEQFFGPGTRLTVL.

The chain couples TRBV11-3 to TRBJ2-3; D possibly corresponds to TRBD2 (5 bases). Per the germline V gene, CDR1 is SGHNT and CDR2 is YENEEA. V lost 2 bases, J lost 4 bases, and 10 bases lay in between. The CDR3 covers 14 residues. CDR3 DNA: TGTGCCAGCAGCTTATCGACGCGGGCAGATACGCAGTATTTT. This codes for CASSLSTRADTQYF.

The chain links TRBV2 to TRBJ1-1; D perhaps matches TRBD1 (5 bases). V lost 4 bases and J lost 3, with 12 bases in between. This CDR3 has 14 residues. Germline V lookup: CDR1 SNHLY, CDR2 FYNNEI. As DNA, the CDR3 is TGTGCCAGCAGTGTTTTAGGGGTCGACACTGAAGCTTTCTTT. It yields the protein CASSVLGVDTEAFF.

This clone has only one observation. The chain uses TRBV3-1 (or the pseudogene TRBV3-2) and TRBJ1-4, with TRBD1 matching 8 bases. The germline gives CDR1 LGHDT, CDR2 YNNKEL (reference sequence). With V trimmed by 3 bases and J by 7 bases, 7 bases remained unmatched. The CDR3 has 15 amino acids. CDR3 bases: TGTGCCAGCAGCCATCGGCAGGGGGCCCCTGAAAAACTGTTTTTT. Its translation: CASSHRQGAPEKLFF.